A single T cell receptor beta chain is shown here with its context. This clone's antigen is unknown. Per-base quality was not reported, and no clone a single base away is much larger than it. The V and J ends are trimmed by 5 bases and 5 bases, leaving 16 bases between them. The germline V gene (reference sequence) sets CDR1 to LNHDA and CDR2 to SQIVND. The CDR3 holds 15 amino acids from the cysteine to the phenylalanine. Only the CDR3 DNA stays, 45 bases, in frame from base 1. The cohort consisted of 650 to 700 healthy bone marrow donors. At the time of sampling, all cohort members were nominally healthy, though unrecorded immune exposures were likely present. The donor tested CMV seropositive and was one of the 289 seropositive cohort members. A peripheral blood sample was provided by each donor, and peripheral blood mononuclear cells were used for TCR beta sequencing. Genomic DNA extraction from the blood cell samples was performed with the Qiagen DNeasy Blood Extraction Kit.

Library generation was performed with the immunoSEQ multiplex PCR assay. A mixture of 60 forward primers for TCR Vbeta segments and 13 reverse primers for TCR Jbeta segments was used in the multiplex PCR. The CDR3 region of rearranged TCR beta genes was amplified from genomic DNA with a multiplex PCR assay. Amplified TCR beta libraries were sequenced as 87-base-pair reads on the Illumina HiSeq System. Under the source paper's analysis protocol: A later analysis tallied around 82 million unique TCR beta chains across the 666 repertoires, and about 12 million of those chains were shared by two or more donors. Raw reads were error-corrected and collapsed into unique sequences with a nearest-neighbor algorithm that merged closely related sequences to remove PCR and sequencing errors. Alignment of CDR3 sequences to IMGT reference sequences was used to assign V, D and J gene segments. For a sequence to be retained, at least a six-nucleotide match to both a V gene segment and a J gene segment was required. Rearrangements were called productive when the CDR3 lacked stop codons and stayed in frame with V and J; all others were non-productive. Following IMGT convention, CDR3 was defined as the stretch from the second conserved V-encoded cysteine to the conserved J-encoded phenylalanine. In an earlier analysis of roughly 610 of the donors, sequences lacking an unambiguous match to a single V gene segment were excluded. An earlier analysis of about 590 of the donors classified V segments as functional when productive rearrangements were above 56.7% and as segregating when the standard deviation between donors was above 5%. A statistical classification framework was developed to diagnose cytomegalovirus status using the catalog of TCR beta chain sequences. In a later analysis, V and J genes were assigned by comparing TCR nucleotide sequences against IMGT/GENE-DB human TR gene sequences. A later analysis assigned CDR3 sequences and most-parsimonious VDJ recombination scenarios with the TCRdist pipeline. In a later analysis, each TCR beta chain was defined by its CDR3 amino acid sequence together with its V-gene family, and reads without a unique V-gene family were excluded. In a later analysis, approximately 590 highly shared, low-generation-probability nucleotide sequences were removed to address suspected cross-contamination and a sequencing artifact. In a later analysis, a clonal expansion index for each public chain was calculated from normalized within-repertoire ranks of inferred template counts. Generation probabilities in a later analysis came from a VDJ recombination model fitted to out-of-frame rearrangements, and those results were checked against IGoR. In a later analysis, hypergeometric tests were used to score TCR-TCR, TCR-HLA and TCR-CMV co-occurrence, with a repertoire-size bias correction applied to TCR pairs. In a later analysis, false discovery rates were estimated by permuting HLA or CMV assignments 20 times. In a later analysis, co-occurring TCRs were grouped with DBSCAN, and TCRdist sequence similarity was added when clustering was performed within HLA-allele-positive subsets. Co-occurrence clustering excluded repertoires with fewer than 30,000 or more than 120,000 public chains, plus five with anomalous nucleotide sharing. The table was pulled from immuneACCESS by TCRdb, which kept in-frame rearrangements only. Such tables lose some clones; where checked, under half of the loss comes from unresolved V genes, and the rest has no known cause. V and J calls plus clone size are reproduced from that table; the DNA served to infer D and trimming. The sample table shows some 130,000 clones, and around four fifths are seen once. The ten largest clones capture 5.9% of the sample.

These data are taken from a study of cytomegalovirus exposure and HLA in healthy donors (dated by TCRdb to about 2017). Context from the whole study: According to an earlier analysis of several hundred of the donors, 150 million to 200 million T cells yielded 95 million to 140 million unique TCR beta sequences and approximately 300 Gb of sequence data. Roughly 300 gigabases of sequencing data and 70 million to 100 million unique TCR sequences made up an early release that covered over 550 HLA-typed donors. Among the roughly 400 genotyped donors, around 81% belonged to the genetic ancestry cluster associated with self-reported Caucasian donors. The study aimed to test whether cataloging public T cell receptors could reveal signatures of past pathogen exposure. The T cell repertoires of 670 or so subjects were profiled by immunosequencing and related to cytomegalovirus serostatus. A separate validation cohort of 100 to 150 different subjects was used in addition to the approximately 670-subject first cohort. High-throughput TCR immunosequencing, statistical association of individual TCRs with disease status, and machine learning were combined to predict cytomegalovirus infection status. A later analysis re-examined previously published TCR beta repertoires from around 670 donors and added high-resolution HLA genotyping to investigate patterns of TCR occurrence. The later analysis used no new phenotypic data to find candidate immune exposures, relying instead on TCR beta sequences and their occurrence across donors. To decide whether each TCR beta V gene segment behaved as functional or pseudogenic, an earlier analysis of over 500 of the donors relied on high-throughput TCR beta sequencing. Alongside the repertoire data, information on donor age, sex, ethnicity and CMV serostatus was compiled. Genome-wide SNP genotypes for about 55% of the roughly 670 donors were used in a later genetic analysis, which treated that subset as a discovery cohort. Every discovery cohort repertoire had been produced on one sequencing platform. HLA typing covered class I and class II loci at four-digit resolution. Typing coverage differed by locus: A, B, C, DRB1 and DQB1 were typed in about 629-640 donors, DQA1 in 500 to 550, DPA1 in 600 to 610, and DPB1 in approximately 450. Roughly five DR-DQ haplotypes were handled as single units for association and clustering because linkage in the cohort was strong. Among some 410 genotyped donors of the cohort, an average of 235,054 unique TCR beta nucleotide sequences were sequenced per donor, roughly 20% of them non-productive. General study outcomes and caveats: Immune exposure information for the cohort was limited to CMV serostatus. Because HLA typing was unavailable for some donors at each locus, only the typed subset was used in association tests. It was suggested by the authors that the approach could potentially be generalized to other disease states and immunological phenotypes. The 87-base-pair reads could not distinguish some IMGT-functional V segments, including TRBV6-2 and TRBV6-3, so those segments were excluded. According to a later analysis, TCR association rates differed among HLA loci, with DRB1 alleles showing the most associated TCRs and HLA-C alleles showing the fewest. In the study, some 160 TCR beta chains were listed as associated with cytomegalovirus. In this cohort, only TCR beta chains were sequenced, and detectable features were limited by the absence of alpha or paired-chain data. In vitro tests confirmed that a few of the cytomegalovirus-associated TCR beta chains recognize cytomegalovirus antigens. The classifier was reported to diagnose cytomegalovirus status with high specificity and sensitivity in both the original and validation cohorts. In a later analysis, most CMV-associated TCR beta chains were found to appear HLA-restricted, with HLA associations seemingly driven largely by CMV exposure. The earlier analysis of approximately 560 of the donors excluded fewer than 20 rarely observed V segments, including chromosome 9 orphons, because counts were too low. In a later analysis, HLA-associated TCR beta chains showed more clonal expansion and lower generation probabilities than non-associated chains that were equally common. In a later analysis, about 17,000 TCR beta sequences were associated with specific HLA alleles at a false discovery rate of 0.05. The presence/absence analyses assumed that sequencing depth was roughly uniform across donors, and that assumption may not be true. In an earlier analysis of approximately 590 of the donors, most TCR beta V segments appeared in productive rearrangements about 87% or about 30% of the time, broadly matching IMGT annotations. A later genetic analysis reported fewer N-insertions in productive TCRs among donors in an Asian-associated ancestry cluster than the roughly 690-donor mean. A further reported finding was that TCR beta sequences accurately predicted the HLA-A and HLA-B alleles for most subjects in the first cohort. A later genetic analysis associated a missense DCLRE1C variant with V-gene and J-gene trimming of TCR beta chains, and an independent cohort replicated the association. Most TCR sequences were seen in very few donors, while some public TCRs were found in many individuals. Assigning TCR associations to individual alleles was difficult when HLA alleles, especially DR and DQ, strongly co-occurred. In a later analysis, several top co-occurrence clusters were reported to appear linked to parvovirus B19, influenza, CMV and Epstein-Barr virus. Linkage disequilibrium might explain the correlated functional status among segregating V segments, but an unknown experimental factor could not be excluded. The sequencing pipeline was judged likely to have produced a cluster of highly shared sequence variants as a technical artifact.

The rearranged segments are TRBV19 and TRBJ1-5; TRBD1 is perhaps the D gene, given 6 matching bases. Specimen: PBMCs. The clonotype originates from a woman in her thirties or forties in good health and CMV-seropositive. The CDR3 amino acid sequence is: CASSFPGHVYQPQHF. The nucleotides are TGTGCCAGTAGTTTTCCGGGACACGTTTATCAGCCCCAGCATTTT. This CDR3, with the reference TRBV19 and TRBJ1-5 proteins standing in past its ends, gives the full variable domain DGGITQSPKYLFRKEGQNVTLSCEQNLNHDAMYWYRQDPGQGLRLIYYSQIVNDFQKGDIAEGYSVSREKKESFPLTVTSAQKNPTAFYLCASSFPGHVYQPQHFGDGTRLSIL.